The 3 T cell receptor beta chains in this list originate from one sample, sequenced in a study of T cell responses to AZD1222 COVID-19 vaccine. Data came from immunoSEQ multiplex PCR; TCRdb stores just in-frame clones and leaves some out. Among about 130,000 clones listed, around 89% were seen once. Source: peripheral blood, taken on day 0 of AZD1222 vaccination. The source is an adult in good health.

V gene TRBV18 combines with J gene TRBJ2-2; 14 bases match TRBD2. V lost 5 bases and J lost 0; bases outside the gene matches: 5. The germline V gene has CDR1 KGHSH and CDR2 LQKENI. There are 18 residues in the CDR3. CDR3 coding DNA: TGTGCCAGCTCAGTCGGGACTAGCGGGAGCACGAACACCGGGGAGCTGTTTTTT. Amino acid sequence: CASSVGTSGSTNTGELFF. The full variable domain, its missing parts supplied by reference TRBV18 and TRBJ2-2, is NAGVMQNPRHLVRRRGQEARLRCSPMKGHSHVYWYRQLPEEGLKFMVYLQKENIIDESGMPKERFSAEFPKEGPSILRIQQVVRGDSAAYFCASSVGTSGSTNTGELFFGEGSRLTVL.

The chain recombines TRBV2 with TRBJ1-4; D gene unclear. This CDR3 has 15 amino acids. The V gene lost 2 bases and the J gene lost 8 bases, with 15 bases spanning the gap. The germline V gene encodes CDR1 SNHLY and CDR2 FYNNEI. The CDR3 bases are TGTGCCAGCAGTGAAAGAGAGGCCCTGGGGGAAAAACTGTTTTTT. Its protein product is CASSEREALGEKLFF.

This clone was counted once. The rearrangement links TRBV7-9 to TRBJ2-3, with 8 positions matching TRBD1. J lost 1 base, V lost 4 bases, and 10 bases had no gene match. The CDR3 contains 17 residues. Germline V gives CDR1 SEHNR, CDR2 FQNEAQ (reference sequence). The CDR3 sequence is CASSSWTGRRGTDTQYF. The CDR3, as DNA: TGTGCCAGCAGCTCCTGGACAGGGAGGAGAGGCACAGATACGCAGTATTTT.